The 6 T cell receptor beta chains below come from one sample, sequenced in a study of control samples from healthy donors and cancer patients. Profiling relied on immunoSEQ multiplex PCR, and the TCRdb table lists in-frame clones only, not all of them. The table includes roughly 55,000 clones, around 96% detected once. Sequencing was performed on blood. Receptor source: a woman between 18 and 29 years old in good health.

This chain links TRBV27 with TRBJ2-5; possibly TRBD1 for D (5 bases). CDR3 length: 17 amino acids. V was trimmed by 6 bases and J by 2 bases, leaving 22 bases between them. Looked up from germline, CDR1 is MNHEY and CDR2 is SMNVEV (reference sequence). Written as DNA, the CDR3 is TGTGCCAGCAGCCTCCGCCCCCGGACACCGCATCAAGAGACCCAGTACTTC. Translated, it gives CASSLRPRTPHQETQYF.

The chain links TRBV3-1 (or the pseudogene TRBV3-2) to TRBJ2-3; the D is unclear. The CDR3 extends over 12 amino acids. V shed 2 bases and J shed 10 bases, with 10 bases lying between them. Germline V gene sequence: CDR1 LGHDT, CDR2 YNNKEL (reference sequence). The CDR3 loop is CASSQPGWAQYF. The CDR3 nucleotides read TGTGCCAGCAGCCAACCTGGATGGGCGCAGTATTTT.

This chain uses TRBV5-4 with TRBJ2-7, with 16 bases aligning to TRBD2. The CDR3 has 17 amino acids. The junction had 4 bases not matched to a gene; V was cut back by 4 bases and J by 0 bases. CDR1 and CDR2 from the germline V gene are SGHNT and YYREEE (reference sequence). The DNA for the CDR3 is TGTGCCAGCAGCAGGGGACTAGCGGGGGGGAGCTCCTACGAGCAGTACTTC. Translated, it gives CASSRGLAGGSSYEQYF. The variable domain in full, with the rest retrieved from reference TRBV5-4 and TRBJ2-7, is ETGVTQSPTHLIKTRGQQVTLRCSSQSGHNTVSWYQQALGQGPQFIFQYYREEENGRGNFPPRFSGLQFPNYSSELNVNALELDDSALYLCASSRGLAGGSSYEQYFGPGTRLTVT.

The rearrangement links TRBV7-9 to TRBJ2-5; D is unclear. Germline CDR1 and CDR2: SEHNR and FQNEAQ (reference sequence). Trimming pared 5 bases from V and 4 bases from J, leaving 11 bases between. The CDR3 has 13 residues. CDR3: CASSRVLPETQYF. As DNA, the CDR3 is TGTGCCAGCAGCCGTGTCCTGCCAGAGACCCAGTACTTC.

This chain joins TRBV28 and TRBJ1-5; 9 bases align to TRBD1. This CDR3 is 17 amino acids long. J lost 6 bases, V lost 5 bases, and 14 bases had no gene match. Germline CDR1 reads MDHEN; CDR2 reads SYDVKM. The CDR3 DNA reads TGTGCCAGCAGTCCAACCCGGGACAGGGTATTAGTTCAGCCCCAGCATTTT. The encoded protein is CASSPTRDRVLVQPQHF.

The chain uses TRBV30 and TRBJ2-3, with TRBD2 matching over 8 bases. The CDR3 covers 14 residues. In germline, CDR1 is GTSNPN, CDR2 SVGIG (reference sequence). The junction had 6 bases not matched to a gene; V was cut back by 5 bases and J by 2 bases. The CDR3 DNA sequence: TGTGCCTGGTCGAGGCGGGGGGTCACAGATACGCAGTATTTT. It specifies CAWSRRGVTDTQYF.